Listed below are T cell receptor beta chains from one sample, sequenced in a study of blood T cells in healthy people across ages. TCRdb independently ran MiXCR on the 5' RACE reads; one entry per CDR3 protein. The top ten hold about 19% of the sample, which has fewer than 1 million distinct CDR3 sequences, roughly 44% seen once. Sequenced input: blood. The receptor source for this set is a man aged 60-69 years in good health. Each CDR3 is given with its conserved first and last residue. A D gene is named only where the DNA matches it firmly. The size of a clone is reported for some rows only, either as once, few or many, or as a class for expanded clones.

J,V,D,size,DNA,CDR3
TRBJ2-3,TRBV6-1,.,.,TGTGCCAGCAGTGAACATCTCGTGCGGAGCACAGGTACGCAGTATTTT,CASSEHLVRSTGTQYF
TRBJ1-2,TRBV20-1,.,.,TGCAGTGCCTTCCTCCGGGACAACTATGGCTACACCTTC,CSAFLRDNYGYTF
TRBJ2-5,TRBV10-3,TRBD1,.,TGTGCCATCAGGAGACAGGGGGCGCGGGAGACCCAGTACTTC,CAIRRQGARETQYF
TRBJ1-2,TRBV7-2,.,.,TGTGCCAGCAGCTTAAAGGGGCCTCATCCCTACACTAACTATGGCTACACCTTC,CASSLKGPHPYTNYGYTF
TRBJ2-7,TRBV11-3,.,.,TGTGCCAGCAGCTTGGGCAAAAACGAGCAGTACTTC,CASSLGKNEQYF
TRBJ2-1,TRBV4-1,TRBD2,few,TGCGCCAGCAGCCAAGGGTTATTAGCGGGGGACGCTGAGCAGTTCTTC,CASSQGLLAGDAEQFF
TRBJ2-7,TRBV4-3,TRBD2,few,TGCGCCAGCAGCCGCCGGACTAGCGCTATGTCCTACGAGCAGTACTTC,CASSRRTSAMSYEQYF
TRBJ2-5,TRBV7-7,.,few,TGTGCTAGCAGCCGCCGGCGGGGCCAAGAGACCCAGTACTTC,CASSRRRGQETQYF
TRBJ2-1,TRBV5-1,.,.,TGCGCCAGCAGCTGGTCGGGGCAGGAGCTTAATGGTGAGCAGTTCTTC,CASSWSGQELNGEQFF
TRBJ2-1,TRBV5-1,TRBD2,many,TGCGCCAGCAGCTTGACTAGCGGGGGGGCCAATGTCCATGAGCAGTTCTTC,CASSLTSGGANVHEQFF
TRBJ2-3,TRBV29-1,TRBD1,.,TGCAGCGTTGCAAGGGGGCGAATGGATACGCAGTATTTT,CSVARGRMDTQYF
TRBJ2-7,TRBV20-1,TRBD2,few,TGCAGTGCCCTACCTACTAGCGGGGGAGGATACGAGCAGTACTTC,CSALPTSGGGYEQYF
TRBJ2-1,TRBV7-6,TRBD2,.,TGTGCCAGCAGCTTCACTAGCGGGGGGGCCTATGAGCAGTTCTTC,CASSFTSGGAYEQFF
TRBJ1-2,TRBV20-1,.,few,TGCAGTGCTAGAGGAGGGGACACCTATGGCTACACCTTC,CSARGGDTYGYTF
TRBJ2-1,TRBV9,TRBD1,few,TGTGCCAGCAGCGGGACAGGAACCTACAATGAGCAGTTCTTC,CASSGTGTYNEQFF
TRBJ1-6,TRBV7-2,.,once,TGTGCCAGCAGCTTTAATCCAGGGTCCCCCTATAATTCACCCCTCCACTTT,CASSFNPGSPYNSPLHF
TRBJ1-1,TRBV5-6,TRBD1,.,TGTGCCAGTATTACAGGGGGTGGGACTGAAGCTTTCTTT,CASITGGGTEAFF
TRBJ2-7,TRBV20-1,.,few,TGCAGTGCTGCAGGGGAGGATTCCTACGAGCAGTACTTC,CSAAGEDSYEQYF
TRBJ1-1,TRBV6-2/TRBV6-3,TRBD1,.,TGTGCCAGCAGGAGGACAGGGAGGGGCACTGAAGCTTTCTTT,CASRRTGRGTEAFF
TRBJ2-5,TRBV20-1,.,.,TGCAGTGCTGTTCCACAAGAGACCCAGTACTTC,CSAVPQETQYF
TRBJ2-7,TRBV24-1,TRBD2,.,TGTGCCACCAGTGATCCCAGCGGGGGACCTCCCGAGCAGTACTTC,CATSDPSGGPPEQYF
TRBJ2-7,TRBV6-5,.,.,TGTGCCAGCAGTCAGGGGTACAGGAATTGGTACTTC,CASSQGYRNWYF
TRBJ1-1,TRBV13,.,few,TGTGCCAGCAGGCCCGGGGGAGGCAGAATGAACACTGAAGCTTTCTTT,CASRPGGGRMNTEAFF
TRBJ2-5,TRBV4-1,.,.,TGCGCCAGCAGCCAAGATAGGGTCGCGGAGACCCAGTACTTC,CASSQDRVAETQYF
TRBJ2-1,TRBV24-1,TRBD2,few,TGTGCCACCAGTCTATCTGGCGGGGGGACTAATGAGCAGTTCTTC,CATSLSGGGTNEQFF
TRBJ1-5,TRBV20-1,TRBD1,.,TGCAGTGCGCGTTCCGGGACAGACAATCAGCCCCAGCATTTT,CSARSGTDNQPQHF
TRBJ2-7,TRBV12-3/TRBV12-4,.,.,TGTGCCAGCAGTTTTGGTTCAGAGGACGAGCAGTACTTC,CASSFGSEDEQYF
TRBJ1-5,TRBV5-6,.,once,TGTGCCAGCAGCCACTTCAGGCTCGATCAGCCCCAGCATTTT,CASSHFRLDQPQHF
TRBJ2-4,TRBV6-1,.,few,TGTGCCAGCAGACCTGACAGATTAGCCAAAAACATTCAGTACTTC,CASRPDRLAKNIQYF
TRBJ2-7,TRBV7-2,.,.,TGTGCCAGCGGCTCCTCGGGACGGACCTATGGGGGCGAGCAGTACTTC,CASGSSGRTYGGEQYF
TRBJ2-2,TRBV4-1,.,once,TGCGCCAGCAGCCCCCGTTTCCTAGTCGGGGAGCTGTTTTTT,CASSPRFLVGELFF
TRBJ2-1,TRBV5-5,TRBD2,.,TGTGCCAGCAGCTTACCTGGGACTAGCGGGGGCCGTAATGAGCAGTTCTTC,CASSLPGTSGGRNEQFF
TRBJ2-5,TRBV5-4,TRBD1,once,TGTGCCAGCAGCTTGGGGGGAGGGACAGGGAATATGGAGACCCAGTACTTC,CASSLGGGTGNMETQYF
TRBJ2-1,TRBV5-1,.,few,TGCGCCAGCAGCTTGGCAAGCTATGAGCAGTTCTTC,CASSLASYEQFF
TRBJ2-7,TRBV5-6,.,.,TGTGCCAGCAGCCCAACGACCGGGGGAAATCCGTACTTC,CASSPTTGGNPYF
TRBJ1-1,TRBV9,.,.,TGTGCCAGCAGCGTCCGGGACGCCAACACTGAAGCTTTCTTT,CASSVRDANTEAFF
TRBJ2-1,TRBV18,.,.,TGTGCCAGCTCACCAGGCTCATCTCATCTCTCCTACAGTGAGCAGTTCTTC,CASSPGSSHLSYSEQFF
TRBJ2-1,TRBV12-3/TRBV12-4,.,.,TGTGCCAGCAAAACAGGCGCCTACAATGAGCAGTTCTTC,CASKTGAYNEQFF
TRBJ2-7,TRBV20-1,.,.,TGCAGTGCAATAGGACAGTGGAACTACGAGCAGTACTTC,CSAIGQWNYEQYF
TRBJ2-7,TRBV7-2,.,many,TGTGCCAGCAGCCTGACCACCTACGAGCAGTACTTC,CASSLTTYEQYF
TRBJ1-4,TRBV7-9,TRBD1,.,TGTGCCAGCAGCTGGGGACAGCGGAATGAAAAACTGTTTTTT,CASSWGQRNEKLFF
TRBJ2-1,TRBV12-3/TRBV12-4,.,few,TGTGCCAGCAGTGAGGACCGCAATGAGCAGTTCTTC,CASSEDRNEQFF
TRBJ2-2,TRBV7-9,TRBD2,many,TGTGCCAGCAGCTTAGGGGGACTAGCAAACACCGGGGAGCTGTTTTTT,CASSLGGLANTGELFF
TRBJ2-7,TRBV9,TRBD2,.,TGTGCCAGCAGCGTCACTCGGGGGGATGAGCAGTACTTC,CASSVTRGDEQYF
TRBJ2-3,TRBV5-6,.,.,TGTGCCAGCAGCTTGAGGGGGGAGACTACTGGCACAGATACGCAGTATTTT,CASSLRGETTGTDTQYF
TRBJ2-1,TRBV11-3,TRBD2,few,TGTGCCAGCAGCTTAGGATCGGGACTAGGGATTTTAGGGACCTACAATGAGCAGTTCTTC,CASSLGSGLGILGTYNEQFF
TRBJ2-5,TRBV6-5,.,.,TGTGCCAGCAGCCCTCCTGGGGGCTGGCAAGAGACCCAGTACTTC,CASSPPGGWQETQYF
TRBJ2-7,TRBV19,TRBD1,once,TGTGCCAGTAGTATTGAGACAGGGGTCTCCTACGAGCAGTACTTC,CASSIETGVSYEQYF